The 17 T cell receptor beta chains given below trace back to one sample, sequenced in a study of T cell responses to AZD1222 COVID-19 vaccine. Libraries were prepared by immunoSEQ multiplex PCR; TCRdb keeps only in-frame clonotypes and omits some of them. The sample contains 140,000 to 150,000 clones, approximately 90% of which appear only once. This specimen was peripheral blood, taken on day 0 of AZD1222 vaccination. These receptors came from an adult in good health.

This chain connects TRBV11-3 to TRBJ2-2; the D gene is possibly TRBD2 (5 bases). V was trimmed by 5 bases and J by 4 bases, leaving 23 bases between them. Per the germline V gene, CDR1 is SGHNT and CDR2 is YENEEA. This CDR3 is 18 amino acids long. The CDR3 DNA is TGTGCCAGCAGCCTCTCACGGTGGAACATGACTACCACCGGGGAGCTGTTTTTT. Translation gives CASSLSRWNMTTTGELFF.

This sequence joins TRBV6-6 and TRBJ2-7; D not certain. There are 14 residues in the CDR3. The germline V and J ends were trimmed by 2 bases and 2 bases, with 10 bases remaining between them. Per the germline V gene, CDR1 is MNHNY and CDR2 is SVGAGI (reference sequence). CDR3 sequence: CASSYGLTAYEQYF. CDR3 sequence (DNA): TGTGCCAGCAGTTACGGGTTGACTGCCTACGAGCAGTACTTC.

The V call is TRBV4-3, the J call TRBJ1-1; D call uncertain. The CDR3 covers 16 residues. Germline V gene sequence: CDR1 LGHNA, CDR2 YSLEER. The V gene lost 1 base and the J gene lost 3 bases, with 15 bases spanning the gap. The CDR3 sequence: CASSQVVAGGDTEAFF. The CDR3 DNA sequence: TGCGCCAGCAGCCAAGTGGTCGCCGGCGGGGACACTGAAGCTTTCTTT.

The chain joins TRBV27 to TRBJ2-7; 8 nucleotides agree with TRBD1. The CDR3 is made up of 15 amino acids. Germline V lookup: CDR1 MNHEY, CDR2 SMNVEV (reference sequence). With 7 bases clipped from V and 4 bases from J, the junction kept 12 bases outside the gene matches. CDR3 in DNA: TGTGCCAGCACCGACCCCGGGACAGGTCGGTACGAGCAGTACTTC. Translating gives CASTDPGTGRYEQYF.

V is TRBV3-1 (or the pseudogene TRBV3-2) and J is TRBJ2-1; D not certain. With 1 base removed from V and 7 bases from J, the gap between germline ends came to 5 bases. The CDR3 consists of 12 residues. Germline V gene lookup returns CDR1 LGHDT and CDR2 YNNKEL (reference sequence). CDR3 in amino acids: CASSQVGNEQFF. The CDR3 DNA reads as TGTGCCAGCAGCCAAGTCGGGAATGAGCAGTTCTTC.

This chain uses TRBV18 with TRBJ1-1; D is unresolved. The V end was cut by 3 bases, the J end by 5 bases, with 13 bases between. Germline CDR1 KGHSH, CDR2 LQKENI. The CDR3 spans 14 residues. For the CDR3, the DNA is TGTGCCAGCTCACCCGGGGTGGGAGCTACTGAAGCTTTCTTT. Amino acid sequence: CASSPGVGATEAFF.

The chain carries TRBV5-1 and TRBJ2-7; D might be TRBD2 (6 bases). The length of the CDR3 is 14 residues. Deletions cut 2 bases from V and 2 bases from J, with 11 bases between. Germline lookup yields CDR1 SGHRS and CDR2 YFSETQ. The CDR3 spells CASSFGGVAYEQYF. CDR3 DNA sequence: TGCGCCAGCAGCTTCGGGGGAGTGGCCTACGAGCAGTACTTC.

The chain recombines TRBV5-6 with TRBJ2-5; 7 nucleotides match TRBD2. The CDR3 has 15 amino acids. V gave up 2 bases and J gave up 11 bases; unmatched junction bases: 15. Germline values: CDR1 SGHDT, CDR2 YYEEEE. CDR3 DNA sequence: TGTGCCAGCAGCTTCGGTCTAGCGGTCCTCCAGGCGCAGTACTTC. It is translated as CASSFGLAVLQAQYF.

This chain joins TRBV27 and TRBJ1-2, with 11 bases identical to TRBD1. Germline V gene sequence: CDR1 MNHEY, CDR2 SMNVEV (reference sequence). V lost 6 bases and J lost 7; bases outside the gene matches: 13. The CDR3 sequence is 16 residues long. The CDR3 protein is CASSFTRTGGRVGYTF. The CDR3 region has the DNA TGTGCCAGCAGCTTCACCAGGACAGGGGGCCGGGTTGGCTACACCTTC.

The chain links TRBV10-3 to TRBJ1-3; maybe TRBD1 (5 bases). Germline CDR1 is ENHRY and CDR2 is SYGVKD. The V and J ends lost 6 bases and 4 bases respectively, with 13 bases between them. The CDR3 totals 14 residues. CDR3 region: CAIRVGDGGNTIYF. In DNA, the CDR3 is TGTGCCATCAGGGTAGGGGACGGCGGAAACACCATATATTTT.

DNA of the CDR3: TGTGCCAGCGGACTAGCGGGAGGGCCAGTCGAGCAGTACTTC. Protein product: CASGLAGGPVEQYF. This rearrangement joins TRBV27 to TRBJ2-7; 15 positions match TRBD2. V lost 8 bases to trimming and J lost 6 bases; unmatched junction nucleotides: 5. Germline CDR1 and CDR2: MNHEY and SMNVEV (reference sequence). The CDR3 length is 14 residues.

The V and J genes are TRBV28 and TRBJ1-2; perhaps TRBD1 as D (6 bases). The CDR3 runs 11 residues. Germline CDR1 reads MDHEN; CDR2 reads SYDVKM. V gave up 4 bases and J gave up 8 bases, with 8 bases separating them. CDR3 DNA sequence: TGTGCCAGCAGTTCAGGGGACGGCTACACCTTC. This translates into CASSSGDGYTF.

V usage is TRBV6-5 and J usage is TRBJ1-2, with TRBD1 identical over 7 bases. The CDR3 extends over 14 amino acids. The V segment lost 6 bases and the J segment 4 bases; nucleotides outside the gene matches: 8. Germline V gene sequence: CDR1 MNHEY, CDR2 SVGAGI. In DNA, the CDR3 is TGTGCCAGCAGGCCGACAGGGACGATCTATGGCTACACCTTC. Protein: CASRPTGTIYGYTF.

The chain carries TRBV3-1 (or the pseudogene TRBV3-2) and TRBJ2-1; D unresolved. The CDR3 extends over 16 amino acids. Germline V CDR1 and CDR2: LGHDT, YNNKEL (reference sequence). Deletions cut 2 bases from V and 4 bases from J, with 15 bases between. CDR3 sequence (DNA): TGTGCCAGCAGCCAATCCCGAGCGAGGCGTTACAATGAGCAGTTCTTC. Its translation: CASSQSRARRYNEQFF.

V and J are TRBV28 and TRBJ1-4; no definite D call. V was pared by 2 bases and J by 8 bases, with 12 bases between. Germline CDR1 is MDHEN and CDR2 is SYDVKM. The CDR3 extends over 14 amino acids. The CDR3 sequence is CASSLPHQREKLFF. The CDR3, as DNA: TGTGCCAGCAGTTTACCCCACCAACGGGAAAAACTGTTTTTT.

The chain combines TRBV11-2 with TRBJ2-7; TRBD1 aligns across 7 bases. J lost 2 bases, V lost 2 bases, and 6 bases had no gene match. The CDR3 runs 15 residues. Germline V gene lookup returns CDR1 SGHAT and CDR2 FQNNGV. The CDR3 coding sequence is TGTGCCAGCAGCTTACGGCCAGGGGGACCCTACGAGCAGTACTTC. It encodes CASSLRPGGPYEQYF.

The chain carries TRBV4-3 and TRBJ2-2; D is perhaps TRBD2 (5 bases). Germline CDR1 is LGHNA and CDR2 is YSLEER. This CDR3 has 17 amino acids. V was cut by 4 bases and J by 6 bases, with 21 bases left in between. Here the CDR3 reads CASSLAFGRSSAGELFF. DNA of the CDR3: TGCGCCAGCAGCCTAGCGTTCGGACGCAGCTCGGCCGGGGAGCTGTTTTTT.